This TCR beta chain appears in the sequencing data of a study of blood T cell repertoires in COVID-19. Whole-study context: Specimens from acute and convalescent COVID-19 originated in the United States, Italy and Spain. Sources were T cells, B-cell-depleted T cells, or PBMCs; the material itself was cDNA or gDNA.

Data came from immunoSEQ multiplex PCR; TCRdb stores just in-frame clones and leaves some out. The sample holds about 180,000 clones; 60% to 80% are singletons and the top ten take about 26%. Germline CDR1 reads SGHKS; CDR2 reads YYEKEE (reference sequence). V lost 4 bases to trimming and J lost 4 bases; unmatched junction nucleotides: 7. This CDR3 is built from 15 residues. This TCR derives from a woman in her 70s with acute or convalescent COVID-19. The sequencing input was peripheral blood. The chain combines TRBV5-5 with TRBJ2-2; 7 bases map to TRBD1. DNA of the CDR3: TGTGCCAGCAGCGTAGGGGGCTTTGGCACCGGGGAGCTGTTTTTT. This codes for CASSVGGFGTGELFF.